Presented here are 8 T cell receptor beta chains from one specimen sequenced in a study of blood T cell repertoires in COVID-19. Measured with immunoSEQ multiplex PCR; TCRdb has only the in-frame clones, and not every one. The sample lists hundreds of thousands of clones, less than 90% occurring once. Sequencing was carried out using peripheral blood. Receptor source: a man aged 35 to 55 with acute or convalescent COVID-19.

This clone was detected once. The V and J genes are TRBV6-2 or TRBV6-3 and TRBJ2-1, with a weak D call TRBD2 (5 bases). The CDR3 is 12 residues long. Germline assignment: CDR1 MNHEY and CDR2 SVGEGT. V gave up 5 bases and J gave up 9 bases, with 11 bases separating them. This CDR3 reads CASSPLGSEQFF. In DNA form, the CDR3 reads TGTGCCAGCAGTCCACTAGGTAGTGAGCAGTTCTTC.

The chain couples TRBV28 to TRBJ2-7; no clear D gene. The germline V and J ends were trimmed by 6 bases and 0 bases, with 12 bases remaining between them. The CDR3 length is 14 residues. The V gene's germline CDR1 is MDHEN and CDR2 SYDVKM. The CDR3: CASSPGHSSYEQYF. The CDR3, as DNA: TGTGCCAGCAGCCCAGGTCACAGCTCCTACGAGCAGTACTTC. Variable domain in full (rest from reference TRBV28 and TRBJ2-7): DVKVTQSSRYLVKRTGEKVFLECVQDMDHENMFWYRQDPGLGLRLIYFSYDVKMKEKGDIPEGYSVSREKKERFSLILESASTNQTSMYLCASSPGHSSYEQYFGPGTRLTVT.

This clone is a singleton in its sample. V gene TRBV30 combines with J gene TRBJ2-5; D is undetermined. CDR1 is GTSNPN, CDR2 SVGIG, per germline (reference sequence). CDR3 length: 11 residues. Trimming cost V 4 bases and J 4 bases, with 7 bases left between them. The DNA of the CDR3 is TGTGCCTGGATTACGGGAGAGACCCAGTACTTC. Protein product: CAWITGETQYF.

For the CDR3, the DNA is TGTGCCAGCAGCTTACAGGGAACGGGTCAGCCCCAGCATTTT. Amino acids: CASSLQGTGQPQHF. The chain has TRBV7-8 and TRBJ1-5; D possibly corresponds to TRBD1 (5 bases). Germline V gene lookup returns CDR1 SGHVS and CDR2 FQNEAQ. V lost 2 bases to trimming and J lost 6 bases, with 11 bases between them. The CDR3 loop spans 14 amino acids.

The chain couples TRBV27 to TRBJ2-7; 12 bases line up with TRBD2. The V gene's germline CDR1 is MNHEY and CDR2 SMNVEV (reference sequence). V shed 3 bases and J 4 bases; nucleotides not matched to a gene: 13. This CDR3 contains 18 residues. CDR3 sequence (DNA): TGTGCCAGCAGTTTCCGGACACTCTGGACTAGCGGGAAGTACGAGCAGTACTTC. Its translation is CASSFRTLWTSGKYEQYF.

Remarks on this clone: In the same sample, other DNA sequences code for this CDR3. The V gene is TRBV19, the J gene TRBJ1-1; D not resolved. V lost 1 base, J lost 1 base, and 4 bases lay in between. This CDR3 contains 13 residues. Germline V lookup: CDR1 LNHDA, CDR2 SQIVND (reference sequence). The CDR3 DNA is TGTGCCAGTAGTATAGGGAGGAACACTGAAGCTTTCTTT. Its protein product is CASSIGRNTEAFF.

The CDR3 DNA sequence: TGTGCCAGCTCACCCTCGACCGACAGGCGCCCCTTCATGAACACTGAAGCTTTCTTT. This encodes CASSPSTDRRPFMNTEAFF. The rearrangement uses TRBV18 and TRBJ1-1, with TRBD1 as a possible D gene (6 bases). Germline V CDR1 and CDR2: KGHSH, LQKENI. This CDR3 has 19 residues. Deletions cut 3 bases from V and 0 bases from J, with 23 bases between.

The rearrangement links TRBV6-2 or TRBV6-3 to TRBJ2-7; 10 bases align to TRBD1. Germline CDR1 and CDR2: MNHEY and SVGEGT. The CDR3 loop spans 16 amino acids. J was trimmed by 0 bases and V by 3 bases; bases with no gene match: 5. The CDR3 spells CASSYPRDRGSYEQYF. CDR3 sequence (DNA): TGTGCCAGCAGTTATCCCCGGGACAGGGGCTCCTACGAGCAGTACTTC.